What follows are 8 T cell receptor beta chains derived from one specimen sequenced in a study of early T cells in non-severe SARS-CoV-2 infection. TCRdb reprocessed the 5' RACE reads with MiXCR, giving one entry per CDR3 protein. Altogether about 80,000 distinct CDR3 sequences are present, about 13% being singletons, with the ten largest covering about 1.1%. Sequencing used whole blood. The receptors originated from an adult who was a healthcare worker with PCR-confirmed SARS-CoV-2 infection or an uninfected control (not recorded which).

The V call is TRBV9, the J call TRBJ2-5; perhaps TRBD2 as D (6 bases). The CDR3 extends over 15 amino acids. The V gene lost 0 bases and the J gene lost 1 base, with 10 bases spanning the gap. The V gene's germline CDR1 is SGDLS and CDR2 YYNGEE. The CDR3 loop reads CASSVAGSGQETQYF. The CDR3 DNA reads TGTGCCAGCAGCGTAGCAGGTAGCGGCCAAGAGACCCAGTACTTC.

This clonotype was counted between two and nine times. The CDR3 DNA reads as TGTGCCAGCAGTCCTAGGGGGGGGTCCTACAATGAGCAGTTCTTC. Protein: CASSPRGGSYNEQFF. The V gene is TRBV12-3 or TRBV12-4, the J gene TRBJ2-1, with D possibly being TRBD2 (7 bases). This CDR3 comprises 15 residues. V was pared by 5 bases and J by 1 base, with 12 bases between.

For this clonotype: This likely comes from a read error, as the CDR3 has no conserved phenylalanine or tryptophan at its end. The rearrangement uses TRBV29-1 and TRBJ2-1, with a weak D call TRBD1 (6 bases). The CDR3 covers 13 residues. Germline V gene data show CDR1 as SQVTM and CDR2 as ANQGSEA. V was clipped by 6 bases and J by 0 bases, with 9 bases between them. This chain's CDR3 is CSVQGYSYNEQFL. CDR3 DNA sequence: TGCAGCGTCCAGGGGTACTCCTACAATGAGCAGTTCCTC.

This clonotype was seen many times. This chain joins TRBV20-1 and TRBJ2-3; 8 bases fit TRBD2. V trimming: 3 bases; J trimming: 2 bases; junction bases outside the gene matches: 13. Germline assignment: CDR1 DFQATT and CDR2 SNEGSKA (reference sequence). The length of the CDR3 is 17 residues. The CDR3 protein is CSASPSTSGGYTDTQYF. The DNA for the CDR3 is TGCAGTGCTAGCCCATCTACTAGCGGAGGATACACAGATACGCAGTATTTT.

This clonotype was counted many times. The chain has TRBV20-1 and TRBJ2-1; no clear D gene. The germline V and J ends were trimmed by 5 bases and 8 bases, with 13 bases remaining between them. This CDR3 region has 12 residues. Germline CDR1 DFQATT, CDR2 SNEGSKA (reference sequence). CDR3: CSASPRVYEQFF. DNA for the CDR3: TGCAGTGCTTCCCCTAGGGTCTATGAGCAGTTCTTC.

This clonotype was recorded many times. The chain uses TRBV9 and TRBJ1-3; D is unclear. V was pared by 0 bases and J by 0 bases, with 13 bases between. From germline, CDR1 is SGDLS and CDR2 YYNGEE. The CDR3 has 17 residues. The CDR3 reads CASSVAWKADSGNTIYF. For the CDR3, the DNA is TGTGCCAGCAGCGTAGCTTGGAAGGCCGACTCTGGAAACACCATATATTTT.

The table lists this clonotype with a few counts. The chain is built from TRBV24-1 and TRBJ2-1; 7 nucleotides align to TRBD1. This CDR3 is built from 14 residues. Germline CDR1 reads KGHDR; CDR2 reads SFDVKD. The V and J ends lost 3 bases and 7 bases, in that order; junction bases with no gene match: 5. CDR3 in DNA: TGTGCCACCAGTGATGGGGCGACAGGGAATGAGCAGTTCTTC. This encodes CATSDGATGNEQFF.

In this sample, this clonotype turned up many times. V is TRBV6-2 or TRBV6-3 and J is TRBJ2-1; D is ambiguous. V shed 6 bases and J shed 4 bases, with 16 bases lying between them. Per the germline V gene, CDR1 is MNHEY and CDR2 is SVGEGT. The CDR3 extends over 15 amino acids. The CDR3 bases are TGTGCCAGCAGCTACAAGGTTTTGGGTTACAATGAGCAGTTCTTC. Its protein is CASSYKVLGYNEQFF.